This T cell receptor (beta chain) was documented in a study of long-term antiretroviral therapy in people with HIV. General study results and limits: ART-treated samples gained diversity yet remained below transplant donor controls.

Run at survey level, the immunoSEQ assay was version v3.0. Some clones are missing from TCRdb's copy, which holds only in-frame ones; the method was immunoSEQ multiplex PCR. The sample comprises about 20,000 clones, over 70% of which are singletons, and around 8.9% rests with the top ten. This CDR3 is 14 amino acids long. Germline-derived CDR1 and CDR2 are MDHEN and SYDVKM. The trim removed 5 bases at V and 1 base at J, leaving 2 bases unmatched. On this clone: The antigen is not known.

This clonotype originated in a woman aged 40 to 50 with HIV. Sequencing was performed on unsorted PBMCs, taken 1.2 years after starting antiretroviral therapy. The chain links TRBV28 to TRBJ1-1, with 9 bases lining up with TRBD1. This chain's CDR3 is CASSTGGANTEAFF. The DNA for the CDR3 is TGTGCCAGCAGTACAGGGGGCGCGAACACTGAAGCTTTCTTT.